A single sample is the source of the 23 T cell receptor beta chains below, sequenced in a study of blood T cells in healthy people across ages. A sample-barcoded 5' primer and a J-beta primer mix were used in a second PCR of roughly 6 to 11 cycles. TCRdb fed the 5' RACE reads into MiXCR, producing one record per CDR3 protein. Counted here are roughly 1,300,000 distinct CDR3 sequences, roughly 60% occurring once; the ten biggest clones make up about 6.7%. The sequencing sample was made of blood. The source of these receptors is a man aged 18 to 29 in good health.

The chain combines TRBV24-1 with TRBJ1-2; D gene unclear. This CDR3 is built from 12 residues. V lost 0 bases and J 8 bases, leaving 6 bases between the germline ends. In germline, CDR1 is KGHDR, CDR2 SFDVKD. The CDR3 spells CATSDLQRGYTF. The CDR3 DNA sequence: TGTGCCACCAGTGATTTGCAGAGGGGCTACACCTTC.

As for this clonotype: The junction differs from germline at one of its ends, possibly a read error. The V and J genes are TRBV25-1 and TRBJ2-1; the match to TRBD2 covers 10 bases. CDR1 and CDR2 from the germline V gene are MGHDK and SYGVNS. This CDR3 is built from 19 residues. CDR3: CDSSESRGASGGYYNEQFF. DNA for the CDR3: TGTGACAGCAGTGAATCTCGTGGGGCTAGCGGGGGATATTACAATGAGCAGTTCTTC.

The chain links TRBV12-3 or TRBV12-4 to TRBJ2-5; D is undetermined. This CDR3 contains 14 residues. The V and J ends lost 5 bases and 4 bases respectively, with 14 bases between them. CDR3 region: CASSQTDTGETQYF. The DNA for the CDR3 is TGTGCCAGCAGTCAGACCGATACGGGAGAGACCCAGTACTTC.

V usage is TRBV12-3 or TRBV12-4 and J usage is TRBJ2-4; 10 bases align to TRBD1. The last part of the DNA fits TRBJ2-7 better; the J call may be wrong. The CDR3 has 15 residues. CDR3 nucleotides: TGTGCCAGCAGTATCGGACAGGGGGACCGATACGAGCAGTACTTC. This sequence encodes CASSIGQGDRYEQYF.

This chain links TRBV14 with TRBJ1-2, with D perhaps matching TRBD1 (6 bases). There are 14 residues in the CDR3. Trimming stripped 5 bases from V and 1 base from J, with 11 bases between. The germline CDR1 and CDR2 sequences are SGHDN and FVKESK. CDR3 loop: CASSSDSHNYGYTF. The CDR3 DNA reads as TGTGCCAGCAGCTCGGACAGCCATAACTATGGCTACACCTTC. Based on the CDR3 plus reference TRBV14 and TRBJ1-2, the full variable domain is EAGVTQFPSHSVIEKGQTVTLRCDPISGHDNLYWYRRVMGKEIKFLLHFVKESKQDESGMPNNRFLAERTGGTYSTLKVQPAELEDSGVYFCASSSDSHNYGYTFGSGTRLTVV.

The chain couples TRBV20-1 to TRBJ1-5, with 9 bases fitting TRBD1. After removal of 6 bases from V and 6 bases from J, the junction contained 9 bases not matched to a gene. The CDR3 totals 14 residues. Germline CDR1 is DFQATT and CDR2 is SNEGSKA (reference sequence). The CDR3 region is CSAEGQGGSQPQHF. For the CDR3, the DNA is TGCAGTGCCGAGGGACAGGGAGGGAGTCAGCCCCAGCATTTT.

The CDR3 loop is CASSLFRGQETQYF. The CDR3 DNA reads as TGTGCCAGCAGCTTATTCCGGGGGCAAGAGACCCAGTACTTC. This chain connects TRBV7-9 to TRBJ2-5; possibly TRBD2 for D (6 bases). This CDR3 comprises 14 residues. Deletions cut 2 bases from V and 2 bases from J, with 9 bases between. Germline V gene sequence: CDR1 SEHNR, CDR2 FQNEAQ (reference sequence).

This clonotype came up once. CDR3 sequence reads: CASSSIRLAGDPDTQYF. As DNA, the CDR3 is TGTGCCAGCAGTTCAATTCGACTAGCGGGAGACCCAGATACGCAGTATTTT. This chain connects TRBV12-3 or TRBV12-4 to TRBJ2-3, with 12 bases fitting TRBD2. The trim removed 4 bases at V and 4 bases at J, leaving 9 bases unmatched. The CDR3 totals 17 residues.

The table lists this clonotype with many counts. This may be a read error, as it is one base from a much larger clone. The gene calls are TRBV6-2 or TRBV6-3 and TRBJ2-7; TRBD1 is a possible D gene (6 bases). There are 12 residues in the CDR3. Trimming removed 8 bases from V and 3 bases from J, with 11 bases in between. Germline lookup yields CDR1 MNHEY and CDR2 SVGEGT. CDR3 coding DNA: TGTGCCAGCGGCTCGGACAGCTACGAGCAGTACTTC. Amino acids: CASGSDSYEQYF.

The V call is TRBV20-1, the J call TRBJ2-1, with D tentatively TRBD1 or TRBD2 (5 bases each). Germline-derived CDR1 and CDR2 are DFQATT and SNEGSKA (reference sequence). Deletions cut 6 bases from V and 2 bases from J, with 20 bases between. CDR3 size: 16 residues. The CDR3 reads CSALSARDPPYNEQFF. The CDR3 nucleotides are TGCAGTGCCCTGTCCGCCCGGGACCCTCCCTACAATGAGCAGTTCTTC.

The chain recombines TRBV6-5 with TRBJ1-2, with D unresolved. Germline CDR1 and CDR2: MNHEY and SVGAGI. Trimming shortened V by 2 bases and J by 8 bases, and 15 bases separated the two germline ends. The CDR3 covers 14 residues. The chain's CDR3 is CASSYQTPAQGYTF. DNA of the CDR3: TGTGCCAGCAGTTACCAGACACCTGCGCAGGGCTACACCTTC.

The chain employs TRBV7-9 and TRBJ2-7; D call uncertain. Germline values: CDR1 SEHNR, CDR2 FQNEAQ (reference sequence). The CDR3 length is 15 residues. V lost 0 bases and J 3 bases, leaving 12 bases between the germline ends. CDR3 in amino acids: CASSLAFGEIYEQYF. CDR3 DNA sequence: TGTGCCAGCAGCTTAGCATTTGGGGAAATCTACGAGCAGTACTTC. Together with reference TRBV7-9 and TRBJ2-7, the CDR3 gives the full variable domain: DTGVSQNPRHKITKRGQNVTFRCDPISEHNRLYWYRQTLGQGPEFLTYFQNEAQLEKSRLLSDRFSAERPKGSFSTLEIQRTEQGDSAMYLCASSLAFGEIYEQYFGPGTRLTVT.

The genes are TRBV7-8 and TRBJ2-3; 12 bases line up with TRBD2. CDR1 and CDR2 from the germline V gene are SGHVS and FQNEAQ. The V segment lost 5 bases and the J segment 0 bases; nucleotides outside the gene matches: 15. This CDR3 spans 20 amino acids. CDR3 sequence (DNA): TGTGCCAGCAGCCGACTAGCGGGGGACTTAAGCGGAACTAGCACAGATACGCAGTATTTT. Translating it yields CASSRLAGDLSGTSTDTQYF.

V gene TRBV5-1 combines with J gene TRBJ2-1; 9 bases agree with TRBD1. Germline CDR1 and CDR2: SGHRS and YFSETQ. V was pared by 2 bases and J by 7 bases, with 4 bases of the junction left unmatched. The CDR3 spans 14 residues. The CDR3 nucleotides read TGCGCCAGCAGCTTTTACAGGGGGCGGAATGAGCAGTTCTTC. This encodes CASSFYRGRNEQFF.

CDR3 bases: TGCGCCAGCAGCTTGGACGGGACAGGGGATTTGGGCTACACCTTC. Its protein product is CASSLDGTGDLGYTF. This rearrangement joins TRBV5-1 to TRBJ1-2, with TRBD1 identical over 10 bases. V shed 0 bases and J 8 bases; nucleotides not matched to a gene: 7. The CDR3 covers 15 residues. The V gene's germline CDR1 is SGHRS and CDR2 YFSETQ.

V is TRBV20-1 and J is TRBJ1-1; D call uncertain. Germline CDR1 is DFQATT and CDR2 is SNEGSKA (reference sequence). The length of the CDR3 is 13 residues. V gave up 2 bases and J gave up 2 bases, with 9 bases separating them. The CDR3 DNA sequence: TGCAGTGCTAGAAGTCAGCTCAACACTGAAGCTTTCTTT. It is translated as CSARSQLNTEAFF.

V gene TRBV4-1 combines with J gene TRBJ2-1; perhaps TRBD2 as D (6 bases). The germline V gene has CDR1 MGHRA and CDR2 YSYEKL. The V gene lost 3 bases and the J gene lost 8 bases, with 17 bases spanning the gap. This CDR3 comprises 15 residues. The CDR3 DNA sequence: TGCGCCAGCAGCCATGATCCCGCGGGAAGGGATGAGCAGTTCTTC. The encoded protein is CASSHDPAGRDEQFF.

This clonotype came up a few times. This chain uses TRBV18 with TRBJ2-7; tentative D call: TRBD2 (6 bases). From germline, CDR1 is KGHSH and CDR2 LQKENI. V was clipped by 6 bases and J by 0 bases, with 12 bases between them. The CDR3 has 14 amino acids. The CDR3 reads CASSAGTLSYEQYF. The CDR3 coding sequence is TGTGCCAGCTCCGCGGGGACTCTCTCCTACGAGCAGTACTTC.

This clonotype was seen only a few times. The chain joins TRBV7-9 to TRBJ2-5, with D maybe TRBD2 (5 bases). Trimming pared 5 bases from V and 4 bases from J, leaving 20 bases between. Germline V gene sequence: CDR1 SEHNR, CDR2 FQNEAQ (reference sequence). This CDR3 region has 16 residues. CDR3 amino acids: CASSNIATRYLETQYF. The CDR3 DNA follows: TGTGCCAGCAGCAACATAGCGACCCGGTACCTAGAGACCCAGTACTTC.

The gene calls are TRBV6-1 and TRBJ1-1; D gene unclear. This CDR3 has 12 amino acids. Germline V gives CDR1 MNHNS, CDR2 SASEGT. V lost 4 bases and J lost 7, with 10 bases in between. CDR3 loop: CASSGTWGEAFF. The CDR3 DNA reads TGTGCCAGCAGTGGGACCTGGGGTGAAGCTTTCTTT.

The rearrangement uses TRBV10-3 and TRBJ2-7; either TRBD1 or TRBD2 may supply D (5 bases each). The J call may be in error: the DNA end matches TRBJ2-5 better. The CDR3 has 14 amino acids. The germline gives CDR1 ENHRY, CDR2 SYGVKD. CDR3 region: CATYPGLKAETQYF. The CDR3 DNA follows: TGTGCCACCTATCCGGGGCTCAAAGCGGAGACCCAGTACTTC.

The chain employs TRBV27 and TRBJ2-4, with 8 bases lining up with TRBD1. TRBJ2-7 matches the DNA end more closely, so the J call is doubtful. CDR3 length: 14 amino acids. Germline CDR1 is MNHEY and CDR2 is SMNVEV (reference sequence). This CDR3 is CASKPTGDDDEQYF. For the CDR3, the DNA is TGTGCCAGCAAACCGACAGGGGACGACGACGAGCAGTACTTC.

The sample holds a few counts of this clonotype. The CDR3 nucleotides are TGTGCCACCAACTGGGATTCGGAGACCCAGTACTTC. This codes for CATNWDSETQYF. The V call is TRBV6-2 or TRBV6-3, the J call TRBJ2-5; the D is unclear. Germline CDR1 MNHEY, CDR2 SVGEGT. The CDR3 is 12 amino acids. V dropped 10 bases and J dropped 5 bases, with 14 bases sitting between them.